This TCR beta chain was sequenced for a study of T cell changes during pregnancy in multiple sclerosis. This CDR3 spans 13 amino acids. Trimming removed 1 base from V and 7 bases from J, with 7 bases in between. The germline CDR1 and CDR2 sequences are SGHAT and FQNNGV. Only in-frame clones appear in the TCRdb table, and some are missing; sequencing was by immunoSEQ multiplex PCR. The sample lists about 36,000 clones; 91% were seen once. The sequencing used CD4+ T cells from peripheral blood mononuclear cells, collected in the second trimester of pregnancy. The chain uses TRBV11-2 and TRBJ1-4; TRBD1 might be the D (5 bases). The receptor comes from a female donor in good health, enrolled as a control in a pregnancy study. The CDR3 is CASSLGTTEKLFF. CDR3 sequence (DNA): TGTGCCAGCAGCTTAGGGACAACTGAAAAACTGTTTTTT.